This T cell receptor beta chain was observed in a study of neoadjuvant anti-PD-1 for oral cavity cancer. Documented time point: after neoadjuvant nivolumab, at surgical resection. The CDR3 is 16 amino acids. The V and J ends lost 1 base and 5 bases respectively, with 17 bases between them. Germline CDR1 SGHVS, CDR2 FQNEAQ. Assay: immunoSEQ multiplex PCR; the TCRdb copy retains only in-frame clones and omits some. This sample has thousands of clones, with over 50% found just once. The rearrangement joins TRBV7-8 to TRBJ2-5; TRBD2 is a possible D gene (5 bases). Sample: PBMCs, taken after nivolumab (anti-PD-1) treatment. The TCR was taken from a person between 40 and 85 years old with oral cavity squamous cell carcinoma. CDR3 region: CASSLEHDGNGETQYF. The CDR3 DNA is TGTGCCAGCAGCTTAGAACATGACGGGAACGGGGAGACCCAGTACTTC.